Here is one T cell receptor (beta chain) with its context. CDR3 length equals 19 residues. Germline V gene sequence: CDR1 LGHNA, CDR2 YNFKEQ. V shed 0 bases and J shed 2 bases, with 21 bases lying between them. The data are from a study of early T cells in non-severe SARS-CoV-2 infection. TCRdb ran MiXCR on the 5' RACE reads and lists one entry per CDR3 protein. This table holds tens of thousands of distinct CDR3 sequences, 12% found once. The genes are TRBV4-2 and TRBJ2-3, with D perhaps matching TRBD1 (6 bases). The receptor was isolated from an adult who was a healthcare worker with PCR-confirmed SARS-CoV-2 infection or an uninfected control (not recorded which). The sample comprised whole blood. DNA of the CDR3: TGTGCCAGCAGCCAAGATAAAGAGGGATGGGCAGGGGCCACAGATACGCAGTATTTT. This encodes CASSQDKEGWAGATDTQYF.